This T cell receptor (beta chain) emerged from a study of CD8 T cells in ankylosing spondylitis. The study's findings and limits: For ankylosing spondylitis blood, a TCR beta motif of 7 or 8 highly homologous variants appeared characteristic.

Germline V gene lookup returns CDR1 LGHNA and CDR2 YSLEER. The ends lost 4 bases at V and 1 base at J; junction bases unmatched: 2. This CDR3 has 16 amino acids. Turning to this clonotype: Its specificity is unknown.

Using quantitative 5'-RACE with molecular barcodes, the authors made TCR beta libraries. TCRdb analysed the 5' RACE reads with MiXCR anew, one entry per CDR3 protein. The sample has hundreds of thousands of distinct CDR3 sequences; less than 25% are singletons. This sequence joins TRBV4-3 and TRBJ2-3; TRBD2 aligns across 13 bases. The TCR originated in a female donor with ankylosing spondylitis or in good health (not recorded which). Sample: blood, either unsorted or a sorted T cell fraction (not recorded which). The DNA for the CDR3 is TGCGCCAGCAGCCCTACTAGCGGGAGGGGCACAGATACGCAGTATTTT. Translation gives CASSPTSGRGTDTQYF.